This TCR beta chain was sequenced in a study of blood T cells in healthy people across ages (dated by TCRdb to between 2014 and 2017). Turning to the overall study: In model experiments, template switching captured about one uniquely barcoded TCR beta cDNA molecule for every two T cells. The study analyzed two additional independent replicas of 1 million unique cDNA reads from the same blood draw for two donors, one aged 18 to 29 and one aged 80 or older. To avoid experimental bias, donors of different ages were randomly spread across the sequencing lanes. Four age groups were formed from the donors: young (average 16 years), middle-aged (around 41), aged (62) and long-lived (about 80). The study measured age-related changes in TCR beta repertoire diversity using deep sequencing normalized with unique cDNA molecular identifiers.

The V end loses 1 base and the J end loses 1 base, and a stretch of 13 bases separates them. Via the germline V gene (reference sequence), CDR1 is LGHDT and CDR2 YNNKEL. The CDR3 spans 16 residues, from the cysteine through the phenylalanine. The kept DNA is CDR3 alone, 48 bases in frame from the first base. Systemically healthy Caucasian individuals from Russia, 35 to 50 in total and aged 6 to 90 years, were included as donors. Ten milliliters of peripheral blood were drawn from each donor into EDTA-treated Vacutainer tubes. Ficoll-Paque density-gradient centrifugation was used to isolate PBMCs, with at least 6.5 million per sample. Total RNA, at least 6 micrograms per sample, was extracted from PBMCs with Trizol reagent. Naive CD45RAhigh/CD27high T cell percentages were measured by flow cytometry on a PBMC aliquot from every donor. Worth noting for this clonotype: What this receptor recognizes is not known. No base-level quality is on record; no much larger clone is a single base apart.

Library preparation employed 5' RACE. A second PCR of roughly 6 to 12 cycles was run with a J-beta primer mix and a sample-barcoded 5' primer. Each TCR beta cDNA molecule received a unique molecular identifier from a template-switch 5' adaptor carrying 12 random nucleotides. At least 2.5 million CDR3-containing paired-end reads were obtained from each sample. First-strand cDNA synthesis was performed from all RNA using the Mint cDNA synthesis kit, with priming by a TRBC-specific oligonucleotide. Following uracil-DNA glycosylase treatment, a first 18-cycle PCR with universal primers M1SS and BC2_uni_R was performed on all cDNA. The authors processed their data as follows. Normalization of each sample was performed by random selection of 1 million high-quality reads, each carrying a distinct molecular identifier. Instead of being binned into consensus sequences, reads with shared molecular identifiers were discarded. MiTCR, run with a Q25 quality threshold and the strictest error-elimination algorithm, handled CDR3 identification, clonotype clustering and error correction. A nonparametric unseen species model with Euler transformation was used to estimate lower-bound total TCR beta diversity. TCRdb redid the processing of the public reads, applying fastp at Q25 and MiXCR, and retained in-frame beta chains. Under each unique CDR3 protein, matching rows form one entry showing the most common genes and DNA. The V and J calls, along with clone size, are taken from TCRdb and not from the paper's own processing. This sample is represented by approximately 1,700,000 distinct CDR3 sequences; about two fifths of them were singletons. 23% of the sample comes from the top ten.

Study-wide findings and limitations: Estimates of total diversity based on one million sequenced T cells were regarded as lower bounds and as underestimates. Conclusive comparison of naive and antigen-experienced compartments was prevented by the profiling of bulk unsorted PBMCs. Compared with the aged group, more naive CD4+ T cells, fewer expanded clones and increased TCR diversity were shown by the long-lived group, suggesting age selection. The percentage of naive T cells measured by flow cytometry correlated strongly with observed TCR beta diversity. The CMV infection status of donors was not known, potentially confounding age-related changes in expanded clonotypes. Observed TCR beta diversity per million T cells fell roughly linearly with age, and a significant reduction was already apparent by age around 40.

This sequence uses TRBV3-1 and TRBJ1-2; the D region possibly corresponds to TRBD1 (6 bases align). The TCR sequence derives from a human donor in good health. Sample: blood. The sequenced DNA is TGTGCCAGCAGCCAAGTAGGGGGACCGCTTAACTATGGCTACACCTTC. Its translation is CASSQVGGPLNYGYTF.